The 23 T cell receptor beta chains reported below all come from one sample, sequenced in a study of shared clonotypes between healthy human individuals. Repertoires were generated with immunoSEQ multiplex PCR, while TCRdb's copy carries only in-frame clones and drops some. The table records roughly 700,000 clones, around 90% of them present only once. The sequenced sample was memory CD8+ T cells from PBMCs. Subset specified: CD45RO+ cells pooled with CCR7-negative TemRA cells. The source of these receptors is a man aged 18 to 35 in good health. Some clones in this sample may be carry-over from other donors' samples.

V is TRBV29-1 and J is TRBJ2-2, with D perhaps matching TRBD2 (5 bases). V was clipped by 0 bases and J by 4 bases, with 12 bases between them. Germline V lookup: CDR1 SQVTM, CDR2 ANQGSEA. The length of the CDR3 is 15 residues. CDR3 region: CSVEDMGSGTGELFF. Here the CDR3 DNA reads TGCAGCGTTGAAGATATGGGGAGTGGCACCGGGGAGCTGTTTTTT.

This clone occurred once. V and J are TRBV27 and TRBJ2-7, with 7 bases matching TRBD2. V lost 4 bases to trimming and J lost 0 bases; unmatched junction nucleotides: 3. Germline V CDR1 and CDR2: MNHEY, SMNVEV (reference sequence). The CDR3 is made up of 14 amino acids. The DNA for the CDR3 is TGTGCCAGCAGTTACGGGAGGACCTCCTACGAGCAGTACTTC. Its translation is CASSYGRTSYEQYF.

The chain has TRBV27 and TRBJ2-7; a possible D gene is TRBD1 (5 bases). The CDR3 consists of 12 residues. Trimming removed 3 bases from V and 3 bases from J, with 6 bases in between. Germline V lookup: CDR1 MNHEY, CDR2 SMNVEV (reference sequence). CDR3 sequence: CASSFTGYEQYF. The CDR3 nucleotides are TGTGCCAGCAGTTTCACAGGCTACGAGCAGTACTTC.

The chain joins TRBV9 to TRBJ1-1; maybe TRBD1 (6 bases). The CDR3 covers 15 residues. CDR1 is SGDLS, CDR2 YYNGEE, per germline. Trimming took off 4 bases at V and 5 bases at J, with 18 bases between the two ends. The CDR3 nucleotides are TGTGCCAGCAGCTGGGACGCGTGGGGGCAGACTGAAGCTTTCTTT. This translates into CASSWDAWGQTEAFF.

The gene calls are TRBV6-1 and TRBJ2-2, with D perhaps TRBD2 (6 bases). Looked up from germline, CDR1 is MNHNS and CDR2 is SASEGT. The CDR3 is 15 amino acids. V dropped 5 bases and J dropped 6 bases, with 16 bases sitting between them. CDR3 sequence: CASSPLGGSAGELFF. The CDR3 coding sequence is TGTGCCAGCAGTCCTCTGGGAGGTAGCGCCGGGGAGCTGTTTTTT.

V and J are TRBV7-9 and TRBJ2-7, with D uncertain. The CDR3 loop spans 13 amino acids. With 5 bases removed from V and 0 bases from J, the gap between germline ends came to 8 bases. Germline CDR1 SEHNR, CDR2 FQNEAQ (reference sequence). The CDR3: CASSPVNSYEQYF. For the CDR3, the DNA is TGTGCCAGCAGCCCGGTCAACTCCTACGAGCAGTACTTC. Full variable domain (rest looked up from reference TRBV7-9 and TRBJ2-7): DTGVSQNPRHKITKRGQNVTFRCDPISEHNRLYWYRQTLGQGPEFLTYFQNEAQLEKSRLLSDRFSAERPKGSFSTLEIQRTEQGDSAMYLCASSPVNSYEQYFGPGTRLTVT.

This rearrangement joins TRBV6-1 to TRBJ2-7; unclear D gene. V lost 5 bases, J lost 3 bases, and 11 bases lay in between. Germline V gives CDR1 MNHNS, CDR2 SASEGT. This CDR3 region has 13 residues. CDR3 residues: CASSSGLGYEQYF. DNA for the CDR3: TGTGCCAGCAGTTCAGGCCTGGGCTACGAGCAGTACTTC.

This chain joins TRBV28 and TRBJ2-3, with D possibly TRBD2 on 6 matching bases. In germline, CDR1 is MDHEN, CDR2 SYDVKM. The CDR3 runs to 15 residues. Trimming removed 6 bases at V and 4 bases at J, with 17 bases between. The CDR3 coding sequence is TGTGCCAGCAGCCTCCCGAAGGTAGCGGCAGATACGCAGTATTTT. This translates into CASSLPKVAADTQYF. Variable domain in full (rest from reference TRBV28 and TRBJ2-3): DVKVTQSSRYLVKRTGEKVFLECVQDMDHENMFWYRQDPGLGLRLIYFSYDVKMKEKGDIPEGYSVSREKKERFSLILESASTNQTSMYLCASSLPKVAADTQYFGPGTRLTVL.

This clone was detected only a few times. Other DNA sequences in the sample encode the same CDR3. V gene TRBV27 combines with J gene TRBJ1-1; 10 nucleotides agree with TRBD1. Germline V lookup: CDR1 MNHEY, CDR2 SMNVEV (reference sequence). The V gene end was trimmed by 3 bases and the J gene end by 0 bases; junction bases not matched to a gene: 1. The CDR3 loop spans 15 amino acids. This CDR3 reads CASSLGQGLNTEAFF. The CDR3 bases are TGTGCCAGCAGTTTGGGACAGGGGTTGAACACTGAAGCTTTCTTT.

V usage is TRBV10-3 and J usage is TRBJ2-1; 12 bases are shared with TRBD2. The CDR3 length is 16 residues. The V gene end was trimmed by 5 bases and the J gene end by 0 bases; junction bases not matched to a gene: 2. The germline V gene has CDR1 ENHRY and CDR2 SYGVKD. The CDR3 DNA reads as TGTGCCATCAGTACGACTAGCGGGAGCTCCTACAATGAGCAGTTCTTC. It specifies CAISTTSGSSYNEQFF.

The chain couples TRBV19 to TRBJ1-4; D may be TRBD1 (6 bases). CDR1 LNHDA and CDR2 SQIVND come from the germline V gene (reference sequence). The length of the CDR3 is 15 residues. V lost 5 bases and J 4 bases, leaving 14 bases between the germline ends. The CDR3, as DNA: TGTGCCAGTAGTCCAAGGGACACCGGTAATGAAAAACTGTTTTTT. Its translation is CASSPRDTGNEKLFF.

This clone appeared once. The rearrangement links TRBV19 to TRBJ2-7, with D maybe TRBD2 (6 bases). Trimming took 2 bases from V and 3 from J, leaving 8 bases between them. The CDR3 is 13 residues long. Germline lookup yields CDR1 LNHDA and CDR2 SQIVND (reference sequence). The CDR3 region is CASSILGGYEQYF. CDR3 bases: TGTGCCAGTAGTATATTGGGGGGCTACGAGCAGTACTTC.

This clone was detected only once. The chain is built from TRBV7-9 and TRBJ1-2, with D hard to call. Germline CDR1 reads SEHNR; CDR2 reads FQNEAQ (reference sequence). This CDR3 contains 14 residues. The V end was cut by 0 bases, the J end by 0 bases, with 5 bases between. CDR3 loop: CASSLALTNYGYTF. The CDR3 nucleotides read TGTGCCAGCAGCTTAGCCCTGACTAACTATGGCTACACCTTC.

This chain uses TRBV29-1 with TRBJ2-5; TRBD2 might be the D (6 bases). The V and J ends lost 4 bases and 0 bases respectively, with 15 bases between them. The CDR3 is made up of 15 amino acids. Looked up from germline, CDR1 is SQVTM and CDR2 is ANQGSEA. DNA of the CDR3: TGCAGCGTTGTTGGCGGGGAACATGACCAAGAGACCCAGTACTTC. This sequence encodes CSVVGGEHDQETQYF.

The chain has TRBV6-1 and TRBJ1-1; D gene uncertain. The germline V gene encodes CDR1 MNHNS and CDR2 SASEGT. The CDR3 totals 15 residues. The V and J ends lost 2 bases and 1 base respectively, with 11 bases between them. CDR3 DNA: TGTGCCAGCAGTGAACGCTATACAGAGAACACTGAAGCTTTCTTT. Translation gives CASSERYTENTEAFF.

The genes are TRBV29-1 and TRBJ2-1, with 10 bases fitting TRBD2. The CDR3 sequence is 13 residues long. V lost 7 bases, J lost 9 bases, and 9 bases stayed unmatched. Germline V gene data show CDR1 as SQVTM and CDR2 as ANQGSEA. In DNA, the CDR3 is TGCAGCGGGGGAGCGGGAGGGCCTTTTGAGCAGTTCTTC. This codes for CSGGAGGPFEQFF.

The chain carries TRBV14 and TRBJ2-3, with 9 bases matching TRBD2. CDR1 is SGHDN, CDR2 FVKESK, per germline. The V and J ends lost 2 bases and 0 bases, in that order; junction bases with no gene match: 3. CDR3 length: 16 amino acids. The CDR3 DNA is TGTGCCAGCAGCCAACGACTAGCGGCTAGCACAGATACGCAGTATTTT. Its translation: CASSQRLAASTDTQYF.

Notes on this clone: This may stem from a read error, because a much larger clone lies one nucleotide away. The chain has TRBV7-3 and TRBJ1-2, with a weak D call TRBD1 (6 bases). The CDR3 has 14 amino acids. Trimming took 2 bases from V and 2 from J, leaving 9 bases between them. The germline gives CDR1 SGHTA, CDR2 FQGTGA. Written as DNA, the CDR3 is TGTGCCAGCAGCTTAGGCCAGGGGAACTATGGCTACACCTTC. Its translation: CASSLGQGNYGYTF.

The V gene is TRBV28, the J gene TRBJ2-1; D is uncertain. CDR3 length: 15 amino acids. Germline V lookup: CDR1 MDHEN, CDR2 SYDVKM. The germline V and J ends were trimmed by 3 bases and 0 bases, with 9 bases remaining between them. The CDR3 sequence is CASSFQSNSYNEQFF. CDR3 DNA: TGTGCCAGCAGTTTCCAGAGTAACTCCTACAATGAGCAGTTCTTC.

V is TRBV27 and J is TRBJ2-1, with a tentative D call TRBD2 (6 bases). Germline V gene lookup returns CDR1 MNHEY and CDR2 SMNVEV (reference sequence). V lost 7 bases to trimming and J lost 5 bases, with 18 bases between them. The CDR3 spans 15 residues. The chain's CDR3 is CASTPKRGGDNEQFF. The CDR3, as DNA: TGTGCCAGCACCCCGAAGAGGGGCGGGGACAATGAGCAGTTCTTC.

This clone was observed a handful of times. The chain employs TRBV6-5 and TRBJ2-2; D is unresolved. Germline V gives CDR1 MNHEY, CDR2 SVGAGI. V dropped 6 bases and J dropped 5 bases, with 4 bases sitting between them. The CDR3 length is 11 residues. CDR3 sequence reads: CASSHTGELFF. The CDR3, as DNA: TGTGCCAGCAGCCATACCGGGGAGCTGTTTTTT.

J is TRBJ2-4 and V is TRBV7-9; D may be TRBD2 (6 bases). The CDR3 totals 17 residues. With 0 bases removed from V and 2 bases from J, the gap between germline ends came to 14 bases. Germline assignment: CDR1 SEHNR and CDR2 FQNEAQ (reference sequence). The CDR3 sequence: CASSLARVGGPKNIQYF. CDR3 bases: TGTGCCAGCAGCTTAGCACGAGTGGGAGGACCCAAAAACATTCAGTACTTC. The complete variable domain, with remaining parts taken from reference TRBV7-9 and TRBJ2-4, reads DTGVSQNPRHKITKRGQNVTFRCDPISEHNRLYWYRQTLGQGPEFLTYFQNEAQLEKSRLLSDRFSAERPKGSFSTLEIQRTEQGDSAMYLCASSLARVGGPKNIQYFGAGTRLSVL.

V usage is TRBV15 and J usage is TRBJ2-7, with 10 nucleotides matching TRBD2. This CDR3 region has 15 residues. Germline CDR1 reads LNHNV; CDR2 reads YYDKDF (reference sequence). V shed 0 bases, J shed 3 bases, and the junction held 2 bases outside the gene matches. The CDR3 spells CATSRERTSGYEQYF. As DNA, the CDR3 is TGTGCCACCAGCAGAGAGAGGACTAGCGGCTACGAGCAGTACTTC.